The rows below give T cell receptor beta chains drawn from one sample of a study of control samples from healthy donors and cancer patients. The protocol was immunoSEQ multiplex PCR, while the TCRdb copy is restricted to in-frame clones and leaves out a portion. This sample has around 140,000 clones, with approximately 94% found just once. The sequenced sample consisted of blood. The receptors here all came from a man aged 40-49 years in good health. The CDR3 runs from the conserved cysteine through the conserved F or W. Each record gives: V gene, J gene, D gene, clone size, CDR3 protein, CDR3 DNA. The D gene is left open where the match is weak. Some rows mark clone size as missing; the rest say once, few, many or name a class of expanded clone.

V: TRBV6-2/TRBV6-3
J: TRBJ1-4
D: -
size: -
CDR3: CASRQGIPNEKLFF
DNA: TGTGCCAGCCGCCAAGGGATTCCTAATGAAAAACTGTTTTTT

V: TRBV13
J: TRBJ1-1
D: TRBD1
size: -
CDR3: CASSFGTVEAFF
DNA: TGTGCCAGCAGCTTCGGGACAGTCGAAGCTTTCTTT

V: TRBV28
J: TRBJ2-2
D: TRBD1
size: once
CDR3: CASKIMAGTGVIGELFF
DNA: TGTGCCAGCAAAATTATGGCCGGGACAGGGGTTATCGGGGAGCTGTTTTTT

V: TRBV9
J: TRBJ2-5
D: -
size: once
CDR3: CASSPSGVWQETQYF
DNA: TGTGCCAGCAGTCCGTCGGGGGTTTGGCAAGAGACCCAGTACTTC

V: TRBV5-6
J: TRBJ1-6
D: -
size: -
CDR3: CASSRYETPLHF
DNA: TGTGCCAGCAGCCGGTACGAGACACCCCTCCACTTT

V: TRBV28
J: TRBJ1-1
D: TRBD1
size: -
CDR3: CASSFQGVVNTEAFF
DNA: TGTGCCAGCAGTTTCCAGGGGGTCGTTAACACTGAAGCTTTCTTT

V: TRBV6-2/TRBV6-3
J: TRBJ2-7
D: -
size: -
CDR3: CASSYGRRGLYEQYF
DNA: TGTGCCAGCAGTTATGGTCGAAGGGGCTTATACGAGCAGTACTTC

V: TRBV28
J: TRBJ1-1
D: -
size: -
CDR3: CASSPGGAEAFF
DNA: TGTGCCAGCAGTCCCGGGGGCGCTGAAGCTTTCTTT

V: TRBV28
J: TRBJ1-5
D: -
size: -
CDR3: CASNSGPFANQPQHF
DNA: TGTGCCAGCAACTCGGGACCATTCGCCAATCAGCCCCAGCATTTT

V: TRBV5-1
J: TRBJ1-3
D: -
size: -
CDR3: CASSSSVAAGNTIYF
DNA: TGCGCCAGCAGTTCCTCGGTGGCAGCTGGAAACACCATATATTTT

V: TRBV18
J: TRBJ1-6
D: -
size: -
CDR3: CASSRSGGNALNSPLHF
DNA: TGTGCCAGCTCACGTTCGGGAGGGAATGCGCTGAATTCACCCCTCCACTTT

V: TRBV5-6
J: TRBJ2-7
D: -
size: few
CDR3: CASSLGLTYEQYF
DNA: TGTGCCAGCAGCTTGGGCCTCACCTACGAGCAGTACTTC

V: TRBV13
J: TRBJ1-3
D: -
size: -
CDR3: CASSAPGAGGNTIYF
DNA: TGTGCCAGCAGCGCCCCAGGTGCAGGGGGAAACACCATATATTTT

V: TRBV20-1
J: TRBJ1-2
D: -
size: -
CDR3: CSASAFRTSANYGYTF
DNA: TGCAGTGCTAGTGCCTTTAGGACGTCCGCTAACTATGGCTACACCTTC

V: TRBV27
J: TRBJ2-2
D: -
size: -
CDR3: CASSSYTGELFF
DNA: TGTGCCAGCAGTTCCTATACCGGGGAGCTGTTTTTT